This T cell receptor beta chain was identified in a study of vaccination and CD4 T cells after COVID-19. Study conclusions and caveats: The study found median SARS-CoV-2-reactive clonotypes rising from 21 to 38, not significantly.

Between the trimmed V and J ends, which lost 3 bases and 0 bases, there was a span of 9 bases. Germline CDR1 reads LGHNA; CDR2 reads YSLEER. There are 14 residues in the CDR3. Cultured CD4+ T-cell DNA underwent Oncomine TCR Beta short-read sequencing. TCRdb reanalysed the PCR reads using MiXCR and keeps one entry per CDR3 protein. The table has about 20,000 distinct CDR3 sequences, 60% seen once. Points on this clonotype: As yet, its antigen is unknown.

Treatment of the sample: roughly 11-day PBMC culture with coronavirus spike peptide pools or control peptides (ViraFEST assay). TCRs were sequenced by ViraFEST after antigen-specific T cells had been expanded with peptide pools. V usage is TRBV4-3 and J usage is TRBJ2-7; D might be TRBD1 (6 bases). The sample consisted of CD4+ T cells from blood, cultured in vitro, taken after SARS-CoV-2 vaccination. This sequence was found in a human donor who had recovered from COVID-19. The CDR3 reads CASSQDSNSYEQYF. In DNA, the CDR3 is TGCGCCAGCAGCCAGGACAGCAACTCCTACGAGCAGTACTTC.